The sequence of this TCR beta chain was determined in a study of human T cells and chemical hapten exposure. TCRdb passed the RACE reads through MiXCR, listing each CDR3 protein once. The table lists about 110,000 distinct CDR3 sequences, about 12% of them singletons. Germline lookup yields CDR1 SQVTM and CDR2 ANQGSEA. This CDR3 is 16 amino acids long. V shed 1 base, J shed 5 bases, and the junction held 8 bases outside the gene matches. Time point given: pre-sensitization, week 0. Regarding treatment: therapeutic diphenylcyclopropenone sensitization with weekly scalp DPC. Note on this clonotype: The antigen is unknown.

The study, taken as a whole, reports: The study found that DPC sensitization did not change TCRs above 1 in 1000 frequency.

The sequenced sample was whole blood, obtained in connection with sensitization to the hapten diphenylcyclopropenone (DPC). J is TRBJ2-1 and V is TRBV29-1; 10 positions match TRBD1. The TCR comes from a woman between 45 and 65 years old with alopecia areata. Some clones in this sample may be carry-over from other donors' samples. The chain's CDR3 is CSVEAPDRGLDNEQFF. The CDR3 DNA sequence: TGCAGCGTTGAAGCCCCAGACAGGGGGCTAGACAATGAGCAGTTCTTC.